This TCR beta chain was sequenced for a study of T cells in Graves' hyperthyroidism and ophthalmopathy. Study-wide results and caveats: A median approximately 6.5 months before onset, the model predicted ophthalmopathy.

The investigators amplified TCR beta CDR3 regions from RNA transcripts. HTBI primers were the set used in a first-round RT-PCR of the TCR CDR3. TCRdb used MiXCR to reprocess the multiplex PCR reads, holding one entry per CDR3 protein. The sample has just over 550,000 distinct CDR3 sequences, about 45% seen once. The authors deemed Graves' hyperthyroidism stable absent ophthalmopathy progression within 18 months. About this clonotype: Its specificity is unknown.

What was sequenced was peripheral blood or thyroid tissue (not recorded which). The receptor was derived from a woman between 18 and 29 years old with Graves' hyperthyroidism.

The CDR3 here is CAISRGQGNTEAFF. The CDR3 DNA reads TGTGCCATCAGCAGAGGACAGGGGAACACTGAAGCTTTCTTT. The chain has TRBV10-3 and TRBJ1-1; TRBD1 matches 8 bases. Germline trimming cut 6 bases from V and 1 base from J; bases unmatched to any gene: 4. Germline V gene lookup returns CDR1 ENHRY and CDR2 SYGVKD. The CDR3 loop spans 14 amino acids.